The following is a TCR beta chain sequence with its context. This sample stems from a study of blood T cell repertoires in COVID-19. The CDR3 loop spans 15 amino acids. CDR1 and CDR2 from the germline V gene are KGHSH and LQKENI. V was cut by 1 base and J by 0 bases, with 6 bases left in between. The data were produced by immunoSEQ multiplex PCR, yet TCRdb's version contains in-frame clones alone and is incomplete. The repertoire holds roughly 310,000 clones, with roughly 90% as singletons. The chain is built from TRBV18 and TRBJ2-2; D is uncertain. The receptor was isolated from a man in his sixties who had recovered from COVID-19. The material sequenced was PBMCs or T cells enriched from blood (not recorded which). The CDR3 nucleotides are TGTGCCAGCTCACCACAGCGTTCGAACACCGGGGAGCTGTTTTTT. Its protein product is CASSPQRSNTGELFF.